Presented here are 23 T cell receptor beta chains from one specimen sequenced in a study of vaccination and CD4 T cells after COVID-19. Regarding treatment: approximately nine-day PBMC culture with coronavirus spike peptide pools or control peptides (ViraFEST assay). The study sequenced cultured CD4+ T cell DNA using the Oncomine TCR Beta short-read assay. One entry per CDR3 protein, called by TCRdb with MiXCR from the PCR reads. The sample consists of several thousand distinct CDR3 sequences, under 75% of them appearing once. What these receptors recognize is not known. The sample comprised CD4+ T cells from blood, cultured in vitro. These receptors all stem from a human donor who had recovered from COVID-19.

The CDR3 reads CASSSSRQAEAFF. The CDR3 region has the DNA TGTGCCAGCAGCTCTTCGAGACAGGCTGAAGCTTTCTTT. The chain uses TRBV7-2 and TRBJ1-1; D perhaps matches TRBD1 (6 bases). The germline V gene encodes CDR1 SGHTA and CDR2 FQGNSA. V lost 4 bases, J lost 6 bases, and 12 bases lay in between. The CDR3 length is 13 residues.

The chain joins TRBV7-9 to TRBJ1-3; no definite D call. The V gene's germline CDR1 is SEHNR and CDR2 FQNEAQ (reference sequence). Trimming took 0 bases from V and 2 from J, leaving 8 bases between them. CDR3 length: 15 residues. Here the CDR3 reads CASSLASGPGNTIYF. The CDR3 DNA is TGTGCCAGCAGCTTAGCGTCTGGACCTGGAAACACCATATATTTT.

This clonotype came up once. The rearrangement joins TRBV6-5 to TRBJ1-2; 8 bases map to TRBD1. With V trimmed by 2 bases and J by 4 bases, 3 bases remained unmatched. Germline assignment: CDR1 MNHEY and CDR2 SVGAGI. There are 14 residues in the CDR3. CDR3 in DNA: TGTGCCAGCAGTTACGGACAGGGTATCTATGGCTACACCTTC. Translation gives CASSYGQGIYGYTF.

This clonotype was picked up one time. The CDR3 loop reads CASSLGHSGANVLTF. In nucleotides, the CDR3 is TGTGCCAGCAGTTTAGGACACTCTGGGGCCAACGTCCTGACTTTC. The V gene is TRBV6-2 or TRBV6-3, the J gene TRBJ2-6; a weak D match, TRBD1 (5 bases). The CDR3 has 15 residues. CDR1 is MNHEY, CDR2 SVGEGT, per germline. The V end lost 4 bases, the J end lost 0 bases, and 7 bases lay between the germline ends.

Remarks on this clonotype: This may stem from a read error, because a much larger clone lies one nucleotide away. The CDR3 spells CASSQREGRDGELFF. CDR3 DNA: TGTGCCAGCAGCCAGCGGGAGGGCCGGGACGGGGAGCTGTTTTTT. V is TRBV7-2 and J is TRBJ2-2, with 10 bases lining up with TRBD2. Unmatched junction bases numbered 7, after V lost 5 bases and J lost 7 bases. From germline, CDR1 is SGHTA and CDR2 FQGNSA. CDR3 size: 15 residues.

This sequence joins TRBV20-1 and TRBJ2-7; 8 positions match TRBD1. V shed 3 bases and J 6 bases; nucleotides not matched to a gene: 10. CDR3 length: 14 amino acids. Germline V gene data show CDR1 as DFQATT and CDR2 as SNEGSKA (reference sequence). CDR3: CSASLGTGGREQYF. CDR3 DNA: TGCAGTGCTAGTTTGGGAACAGGGGGGCGCGAGCAGTACTTC.

The genes are TRBV20-1 and TRBJ1-2; 8 bases are a match to TRBD1. This CDR3 is 16 amino acids long. Germline loops: CDR1 DFQATT, CDR2 SNEGSKA (reference sequence). CDR3 sequence: CSTIPGALQGADGYTF. The CDR3 coding sequence is TGCAGCACCATTCCAGGGGCACTTCAGGGGGCTGATGGCTACACCTTC.

The chain is built from TRBV21-1 and TRBJ1-2; the listed D gene, TRBD1, was not tested against the DNA. TRBV21-1 is classified as a pseudogene. This CDR3 region has 13 residues. CDR3 nucleotide sequence: TGTGCCAGCAGCACCACAGGGTCCTATGGCTACACCTTC. Residues: CASSTTGSYGYTF.

The chain employs TRBV27 and TRBJ1-6, with a possible D match to TRBD1 (5 bases). This CDR3 spans 16 amino acids. The germline V and J ends were trimmed by 2 bases and 5 bases, with 13 bases remaining between them. Germline-derived CDR1 and CDR2 are MNHEY and SMNVEV (reference sequence). The CDR3 nucleotides are TGTGCCAGCAGTTTAATGAGAGGGGCAGATAATTCACCCCTCCACTTT. Translating gives CASSLMRGADNSPLHF.

The rearrangement uses TRBV19 and TRBJ2-3; TRBD1 is a possible D gene (6 bases). CDR1 and CDR2 (germline): LNHDA, SQIVND (reference sequence). Trimming cost V 5 bases and J 4 bases, with 22 bases left between them. The CDR3 spans 17 residues. This CDR3 is CASSVRDPRGTPDTQYF. The CDR3 DNA reads as TGTGCCAGTAGTGTCCGGGACCCCAGGGGCACCCCAGATACGCAGTATTTT.

The table lists this clonotype with a few counts. The rearrangement joins TRBV7-2 to TRBJ2-2; D is unresolved. From germline, CDR1 is SGHTA and CDR2 FQGNSA. There are 15 residues in the CDR3. The V end was cut by 5 bases, the J end by 4 bases, with 14 bases between. The CDR3 is CASSLRPGLTGELFF. CDR3 nucleotides: TGTGCCAGCAGCCTCAGGCCTGGGCTCACCGGGGAGCTGTTTTTT.

The rearrangement joins TRBV27 to TRBJ1-5; D is unclear. Trimming left V 3 bases short and J 0 bases short, with 9 bases between. Germline V gives CDR1 MNHEY, CDR2 SMNVEV (reference sequence). This CDR3 has 15 residues. CDR3 in amino acids: CASSFNGHSNQPQHF. CDR3 bases: TGTGCCAGCAGTTTCAACGGGCATAGCAATCAGCCCCAGCATTTT.

The chain has TRBV20-1 and TRBJ2-1; no clear D. Germline-derived CDR1 and CDR2 are DFQATT and SNEGSKA (reference sequence). This CDR3 comprises 12 residues. V gave up 8 bases and J gave up 2 bases, with 10 bases separating them. The CDR3 sequence is CSTDQAYNEQFF. The CDR3 DNA reads as TGCAGTACCGACCAAGCCTACAATGAGCAGTTCTTC.

The V call is TRBV15, the J call TRBJ1-2; tentative D call: TRBD1 (5 bases). The CDR3 totals 12 residues. Germline CDR1 reads LNHNV; CDR2 reads YYDKDF (reference sequence). Trimming cost V 5 bases and J 4 bases, with 8 bases left between them. The CDR3 here is CATSGAGYGYTF. CDR3 DNA sequence: TGTGCCACCAGCGGGGCAGGCTATGGCTACACCTTC.

This clonotype was seen more than once but under ten times. This chain uses TRBV20-1 with TRBJ2-5, with unresolved D. Germline assignment: CDR1 DFQATT and CDR2 SNEGSKA (reference sequence). Trimming removed 3 bases at V and 3 bases at J, with 14 bases between. The CDR3 runs to 14 residues. The DNA of the CDR3 is TGCAGTGCTAGGAGTATGGAACTCAAAGAGACCCAGTACTTC. Its protein product is CSARSMELKETQYF.

The chain links TRBV20-1 to TRBJ1-1, with a weak D call TRBD1 (5 bases). Trimming cost V 3 bases and J 8 bases, with 19 bases left between them. Looked up from germline, CDR1 is DFQATT and CDR2 is SNEGSKA (reference sequence). The CDR3 consists of 14 residues. The CDR3 sequence: CSARTPTVAGEAFF. The CDR3, as DNA: TGCAGTGCTAGGACCCCTACGGTGGCAGGGGAAGCTTTCTTT.

The chain links TRBV20-1 to TRBJ2-5, with 7 bases lining up with TRBD2. The CDR3 contains 15 residues. Germline V gene data show CDR1 as DFQATT and CDR2 as SNEGSKA (reference sequence). V lost 6 bases to trimming and J lost 5 bases; unmatched junction nucleotides: 15. This chain's CDR3 is CSANVAGVGDETQYF. The CDR3 DNA is TGCAGTGCCAATGTGGCGGGAGTGGGCGACGAGACCCAGTACTTC.

CDR3 loop: CASSFRTGEPYEQYF. CDR3 bases: TGTGCCAGCAGCTTTAGGACAGGGGAACCCTACGAGCAGTACTTC. The chain employs TRBV7-2 and TRBJ2-7; 9 bases match TRBD1. The CDR3 has 15 residues. CDR1 is SGHTA and CDR2 is FQGNSA in the germline V gene. The trim removed 3 bases at V and 2 bases at J, leaving 5 bases unmatched.

The V gene is TRBV24-1, the J gene TRBJ2-3; a weak D match, TRBD2 (5 bases). V lost 1 base and J lost 5, with 9 bases in between. Looked up from germline, CDR1 is KGHDR and CDR2 is SFDVKD. This CDR3 contains 14 residues. CDR3 sequence (DNA): TGTGCCACCAGTGATTTAGGGAGTAAAGATACGCAGTATTTT. This sequence encodes CATSDLGSKDTQYF.

The V call is TRBV15, the J call TRBJ1-5; D remains ambiguous. CDR1 is LNHNV, CDR2 YYDKDF, per germline (reference sequence). CDR3 length: 13 amino acids. V was clipped by 3 bases and J by 3 bases, with 6 bases between them. The CDR3 sequence: CATSSYPNQPQHF. The CDR3 DNA is TGTGCCACCAGCAGTTACCCCAATCAGCCCCAGCATTTT.

CDR3 bases: TGTGCCTCTAGCCAAGGGGCCGGGGGGCAGCCCCAGCATTTT. It encodes CASSQGAGGQPQHF. The J gene is TRBJ1-5, the V gene TRBV30; tentative D call: TRBD1 (5 bases). The germline CDR1 and CDR2 sequences are GTSNPN and SVGIG (reference sequence). V was trimmed by 7 bases and J by 7 bases, leaving 20 bases between them. The CDR3 is 14 residues long.

V usage is TRBV6-1 and J usage is TRBJ2-3; D is uncertain. Per germline, CDR1 MNHNS and CDR2 SASEGT. V lost 2 bases, J lost 1 base, and 7 bases lay in between. This CDR3 has 14 amino acids. The CDR3 region is CASSETWGTDTQYF. The CDR3 coding sequence is TGTGCCAGCAGTGAAACGTGGGGCACAGATACGCAGTATTTT.

The chain links TRBV7-9 to TRBJ1-1; D call uncertain. The germline CDR1 and CDR2 sequences are SEHNR and FQNEAQ (reference sequence). Trimming removed 2 bases from V and 1 base from J, with 11 bases in between. This CDR3 region has 15 residues. CDR3 in amino acids: CASSLQGLENTEAFF. The CDR3 bases are TGTGCCAGCAGCTTACAAGGGCTGGAGAACACTGAAGCTTTCTTT.